Listed below are T cell receptor beta chains from one sample, sequenced in a study of identical twins. TCRdb itself ran the 5' RACE reads through MiXCR, one entry per CDR3 protein. The sample gives a few hundred thousand distinct CDR3 sequences, 9% to 15% of which show up once; just over 7% is in the top ten. The data were also submitted as part of a second study, on yellow fever vaccine responses in identical twins.

Input material: CD8+ T cells sorted from blood. These receptors all come from a woman younger than 35 in good health. Both conserved end residues are part of each CDR3. A D gene is named only where the DNA matches it firmly. Rows may omit the clone size; those that give it use once, few, many or a size class.

D gene	clone size	V gene	J gene	CDR3 DNA	CDR3 protein
TRBD1	few	TRBV2	TRBJ1-2	TGTGCCAGCAGACATTGGGACAGCTTCTATGGCTACACCTTC	CASRHWDSFYGYTF
.	.	TRBV12-5	TRBJ2-1	TGTGCTAGTGGAAGCGCCCTCTACAATGAGCAGTTCTTC	CASGSALYNEQFF
.	few	TRBV7-6	TRBJ2-1	TGTGCCAGCAGCTTAGGTCTCAGGGACATCCCCAATGAGCAGTTCTTC	CASSLGLRDIPNEQFF
.	.	TRBV4-1	TRBJ1-1	TGCGCCAGCAGCCAAGGAGGGGTAACTGAAGCTTTCTTT	CASSQGGVTEAFF
TRBD2	few	TRBV7-8	TRBJ2-7	TGTGCCAGCGGAACCGGGACTAGCGCCCGGGAGCAGTACTTC	CASGTGTSAREQYF
TRBD1	few	TRBV7-9	TRBJ2-1	TGTGCCAGCATCGACAGGGGGTCCTACAATGAGCAGTTCTTC	CASIDRGSYNEQFF
.	many	TRBV5-5	TRBJ2-2	TGTGCCAGCAGCCAGGGGAACACCGGGGAGCTGTTTTTT	CASSQGNTGELFF
.	.	TRBV7-6	TRBJ2-7	TGTGCCAGCAGCCTCAGATACTCCTACGAGCAGTACTTC	CASSLRYSYEQYF
TRBD2	few	TRBV28	TRBJ2-1	TGTGCCAGCGGTTCTAGCGGGAGGTCCTACAATGAGCAGTTCTTC	CASGSSGRSYNEQFF
TRBD1	.	TRBV10-3	TRBJ1-2	TGTGCCATCTGGGGACCGGGACAGCCCGACTATGGCTACACCTTC	CAIWGPGQPDYGYTF
.	few	TRBV9	TRBJ2-1	TGTGCCAGCAGCGTAGAAGGGGTCTCCTACAATGAGCAGTTCTTC	CASSVEGVSYNEQFF
.	.	TRBV28	TRBJ2-3	TGTGCCAGCAGCCAACCGGCGTGGAAAGGCGCATACAGCACAGATACGCAGTATTTT	CASSQPAWKGAYSTDTQYF
TRBD2	.	TRBV6-5	TRBJ2-1	TGTGCCAGCAGTGTTAGCGGGCTTGAGCAGTTCTTC	CASSVSGLEQFF
.	.	TRBV19	TRBJ2-7	TGTGCCAGTAGTACAACCACCTATTCCTACGAGCAGTACTTC	CASSTTTYSYEQYF
.	.	TRBV19	TRBJ2-7	TGTGCCAGTAGTGCAGGGGAACCATACGAGCAGTACTTC	CASSAGEPYEQYF
.	.	TRBV27	TRBJ2-7	TGTGCCAGCAGTACCTCGGGACGGTTCTACGAGCAGTACTTC	CASSTSGRFYEQYF
TRBD2	few	TRBV20-1	TRBJ2-1	TGCAGTGCAGCGAGGGGACTAGCGGGGTCCAATGAGCAGTTCTTC	CSAARGLAGSNEQFF
.	.	TRBV11-2	TRBJ2-3	TGTGCCAGCAGCTCCTTGTTCGGGTCCGGTGATACGCAGTATTTT	CASSSLFGSGDTQYF
TRBD2	few	TRBV19	TRBJ2-3	TGTGCCAGTAGCCTACTAGCGGGGGGGGGCACAGATACGCAGTATTTT	CASSLLAGGGTDTQYF
TRBD2	few	TRBV2	TRBJ2-3	TGTGCCAGCAGGAAGGGGACTAGCAGCACAGATACGCAGTATTTT	CASRKGTSSTDTQYF
.	.	TRBV7-9	TRBJ2-7	TGTGCCAGCAGTCCATGGGGGGGACAACCCTACGAGCAGTACTTC	CASSPWGGQPYEQYF
.	many	TRBV12-3/TRBV12-4	TRBJ2-1	TGTGCCAGCAGTTTATCTGAGAACGTAGGTGAGCAGTTCTTC	CASSLSENVGEQFF
.	.	TRBV7-9	TRBJ1-2	TGTGCCAGCAGCTCCAACACAGGGAACTATGGCTACACCTTC	CASSSNTGNYGYTF
TRBD2	many	TRBV3-1	TRBJ2-5	TGTGCCAGCAGCCAAGACTGGGGGGGTGAGACCCAGTACTTC	CASSQDWGGETQYF
.	.	TRBV2	TRBJ1-1	TGTGCCAGCAGTGACCGGGACACTGAAGCTTTCTTT	CASSDRDTEAFF
.	.	TRBV12-3/TRBV12-4	TRBJ2-3	TGTGCCAGCAGCCCTGTTGGGCATACGCAGTATTTT	CASSPVGHTQYF
.	few	TRBV6-1	TRBJ1-6	TGTGCCAGCAGTGAGCGGGGTTGGGACAAAAATTCACCCCTCCACTTT	CASSERGWDKNSPLHF
TRBD2	.	TRBV5-1	TRBJ2-3	TGCGCCAGCAGCCAGGGCGCGGGGGGGAAAGATACGCAGTATTTT	CASSQGAGGKDTQYF
.	.	TRBV4-1	TRBJ2-1	TGCGCCAGCAGCCAAGAGGGTGATCCTCGACCCAATGAGCAGTTCTTC	CASSQEGDPRPNEQFF
.	few	TRBV28	TRBJ2-1	TGTGCCAGCAGTTCCCCTGGAGGGGATGAGCAGTTCTTC	CASSSPGGDEQFF
TRBD2	.	TRBV7-9	TRBJ2-3	TGTGCCAGCAGCCCATGGGTGACTAGCGCGTCAGATACGCAGTATTTT	CASSPWVTSASDTQYF
.	few	TRBV12-5	TRBJ1-2	TGTGCTAGTGGTTGGCCGACGATTGGCTACACCTTC	CASGWPTIGYTF
.	few	TRBV27	TRBJ2-7	TGTGCCAGCAGTTTATCGTTAGCGCACGAGCAGTACTTC	CASSLSLAHEQYF
.	few	TRBV20-1	TRBJ2-1	TGCAGTGCTAGGATCCCGGATTACAATGAGCAGTTCTTC	CSARIPDYNEQFF
TRBD1	many	TRBV6-5	TRBJ2-1	TGTGCCAGCAGTTACGGGACAGGGCCATACAATGAGCAGTTCTTC	CASSYGTGPYNEQFF